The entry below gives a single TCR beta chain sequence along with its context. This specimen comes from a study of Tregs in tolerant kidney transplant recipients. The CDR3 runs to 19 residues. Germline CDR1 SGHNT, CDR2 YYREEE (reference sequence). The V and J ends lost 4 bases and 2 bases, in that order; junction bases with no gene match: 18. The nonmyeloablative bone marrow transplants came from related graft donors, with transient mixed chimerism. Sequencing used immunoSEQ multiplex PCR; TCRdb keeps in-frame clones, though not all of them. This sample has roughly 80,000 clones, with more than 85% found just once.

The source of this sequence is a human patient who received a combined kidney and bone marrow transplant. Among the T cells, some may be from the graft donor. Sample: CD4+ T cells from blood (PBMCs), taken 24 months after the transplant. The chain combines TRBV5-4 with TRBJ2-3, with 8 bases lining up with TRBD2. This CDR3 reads CASSPRMGLEKSFTDTQYF. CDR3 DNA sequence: TGTGCCAGCAGCCCAAGGATGGGACTAGAGAAAAGTTTCACAGATACGCAGTATTTT.